This T cell receptor beta chain was sequenced in a study of blood T cell repertoires in COVID-19. Whole-study context: Material from acute and convalescent COVID-19 was sourced from the United States, Italy and Spain. T cells, B-cell-depleted T cells, or PBMCs supplied cDNA or gDNA.

V gave up 2 bases and J gave up 10 bases, with 11 bases separating them. Germline V gene data show CDR1 as MNHNY and CDR2 as SVGAGI (reference sequence). The CDR3 consists of 12 residues. Original handling: Amplifying reference gene primers gave estimates of nucleated cell counts. Data came from immunoSEQ multiplex PCR; TCRdb stores just in-frame clones and leaves some out. V and J calls and clone size follow that table, whereas D and trimming were derived from the DNA. The table has roughly 110,000 clones, around 82% seen once. This clone turned up a few times. The specimen sequenced was peripheral blood. The receptor's source is a human donor in a cohort sampled during active COVID-19. The chain uses TRBV6-6 and TRBJ1-2; the D gene is possibly TRBD1 (5 bases). CDR3 protein: CASSYRGDDYTF. The DNA of the CDR3 is TGTGCCAGCAGTTACCGGGGGGATGACTACACCTTC.